The 27 T cell receptor beta chains presented below share a single source sample, sequenced in a study of blood T cell repertoires in COVID-19. Measured with immunoSEQ multiplex PCR; TCRdb has only the in-frame clones, and not every one. The sample contains 280,000 or so clones, roughly 86% of which appear only once. Material for sequencing was peripheral blood. The source of these receptors is a woman aged 25 to 39 who had recovered from COVID-19.

The chain has TRBV6-6 and TRBJ1-5; 9 positions agree with TRBD1. Trimming at V came to 4 bases and at J to 4 bases, leaving 5 bases not matched to a gene. Germline CDR1 reads MNHNY; CDR2 reads SVGAGI (reference sequence). This CDR3 has 15 residues. This CDR3 is CASSSQQGANQPQHF. For the CDR3, the DNA is TGTGCCAGCAGTTCTCAACAGGGGGCAAATCAGCCCCAGCATTTT.

This chain uses TRBV10-3 with TRBJ2-1, with D perhaps matching TRBD2 (6 bases). Trimming removed 6 bases at V and 6 bases at J, with 12 bases between. The V gene's germline CDR1 is ENHRY and CDR2 SYGVKD. The CDR3 sequence is 13 residues long. CDR3 coding DNA: TGTGCCATCAGAACTAGCAACGGCAATGAGCAGTTCTTC. This sequence encodes CAIRTSNGNEQFF.

V gene TRBV5-1 combines with J gene TRBJ1-2; 7 bases agree with TRBD1. Trimming at V came to 3 bases and at J to 4 bases, leaving 15 bases not matched to a gene. This CDR3 contains 17 residues. In germline, CDR1 is SGHRS, CDR2 YFSETQ. The CDR3 here is CASSSIIDRARSYGYTF. CDR3 DNA: TGCGCCAGCAGCTCAATTATCGACAGGGCGAGGAGCTATGGCTACACCTTC.

The CDR3 coding sequence is TGTGCCACCAGCGCGGGGGGGTTCGGAGATACGCAGTATTTT. Protein product: CATSAGGFGDTQYF. The J gene is TRBJ2-3, the V gene TRBV24-1; 9 bases align to TRBD2. This CDR3 region has 14 residues. V shed 7 bases and J 5 bases; nucleotides not matched to a gene: 6. Germline CDR1 reads KGHDR; CDR2 reads SFDVKD.

The genes are TRBV4-3 and TRBJ1-2; D remains unclear. Between the trimmed V and J ends, which lost 0 bases and 2 bases, there was a span of 4 bases. This CDR3 has 13 amino acids. From germline, CDR1 is LGHNA and CDR2 YSLEER. The CDR3 DNA sequence: TGCGCCAGCAGCCAAGACAGAAACTATGGCTACACCTTC. This translates into CASSQDRNYGYTF.

This clone was detected only a few times. The V and J genes are TRBV7-9 and TRBJ1-1; tentative D call: TRBD1 (6 bases). CDR3 length equals 14 residues. V was trimmed by 1 base and J by 1 base, leaving 7 bases between them. From germline, CDR1 is SEHNR and CDR2 FQNEAQ (reference sequence). The CDR3 sequence is CASSLVQGNTEAFF. The DNA for the CDR3 is TGTGCCAGCAGCTTAGTACAGGGGAACACTGAAGCTTTCTTT.

This sequence joins TRBV10-3 and TRBJ1-1; D gene ambiguous. CDR1 and CDR2 from the germline V gene are ENHRY and SYGVKD. Deletions cut 4 bases from V and 0 bases from J, with 6 bases between. The CDR3 spans 13 residues. The CDR3 DNA follows: TGTGCCATCAGTGTAGGAGTGAACACTGAAGCTTTCTTT. This encodes CAISVGVNTEAFF.

Of note for this clone: Other nucleotide sequences in the sample specify the same CDR3. V and J are TRBV12-3 or TRBV12-4 and TRBJ1-2; weak D call: TRBD1 (5 bases). With 3 bases removed from V and 7 bases from J, the gap between germline ends came to 6 bases. The CDR3 runs to 11 residues. The CDR3 region has the DNA TGTGCCAGCAGTTTCGGGGGTGGCTACACCTTC. Residues: CASSFGGGYTF.

This chain's CDR3 is CASSLHGAGYEQYF. DNA of the CDR3: TGTGCCAGCAGCTTGCATGGGGCCGGCTACGAGCAGTACTTC. The rearrangement links TRBV5-6 to TRBJ2-7, with a tentative D call TRBD1 (5 bases). This CDR3 has 14 amino acids. The V and J ends lost 1 base and 3 bases respectively, with 11 bases between them. Germline V gene sequence: CDR1 SGHDT, CDR2 YYEEEE.

Only one count was recorded for this clone. The chain joins TRBV27 to TRBJ2-5; 7 nucleotides match TRBD1. Germline V gives CDR1 MNHEY, CDR2 SMNVEV (reference sequence). CDR3 length: 15 residues. V was clipped by 6 bases and J by 4 bases; unmatched bases: 11. The CDR3 sequence: CASRITDRAGETQYF. In DNA, the CDR3 is TGTGCCAGCAGAATAACCGACAGGGCTGGAGAGACCCAGTACTTC.

In nucleotides, the CDR3 is TGTGCCAGCAGTCGACAGGGGAGTAAACGCACTGAAGCTTTCTTT. Translated, it gives CASSRQGSKRTEAFF. This chain uses TRBV3-1 (or the pseudogene TRBV3-2) with TRBJ1-1; 8 positions agree with TRBD1. Germline V lookup: CDR1 LGHDT, CDR2 YNNKEL (reference sequence). The CDR3 sequence is 15 residues long. J lost 4 bases, V lost 6 bases, and 10 bases had no gene match.

The V gene is TRBV9, the J gene TRBJ2-5, with TRBD2 matching 8 bases. The junction had 1 base not matched to a gene; V was cut back by 4 bases and J by 2 bases. There are 13 residues in the CDR3. Per the germline V gene, CDR1 is SGDLS and CDR2 is YYNGEE. The CDR3 region has the DNA TGTGCCAGCAGCCCGGGGGGGCAAGAGACCCAGTACTTC. It specifies CASSPGGQETQYF.

The V and J genes are TRBV30 and TRBJ1-2; unclear D gene. The length of the CDR3 is 13 residues. The germline V and J ends were trimmed by 5 bases and 0 bases, with 10 bases remaining between them. CDR1 is GTSNPN, CDR2 SVGIG, per germline (reference sequence). The CDR3 spells CAWGSIANYGYTF. The CDR3 DNA is TGTGCCTGGGGGTCTATCGCTAACTATGGCTACACCTTC. Complete variable domain (other parts from reference TRBV30 and TRBJ1-2): SQTIHQWPATLVQPVGSPLSLECTVEGTSNPNLYWYRQAAGRGLQLLFYSVGIGQISSEVPQNLSASRPQDRQFILSSKKLLLSDSGFYLCAWGSIANYGYTFGSGTRLTVV.

The V and J genes are TRBV20-1 and TRBJ2-1; TRBD2 matches at 8 bases. V lost 4 bases to trimming and J lost 13 bases; unmatched junction nucleotides: 3. The germline V gene has CDR1 DFQATT and CDR2 SNEGSKA (reference sequence). The CDR3 length is 10 residues. The CDR3 is CSAISGRQFF. CDR3 DNA: TGCAGTGCTATCAGCGGGAGACAGTTCTTC.

This clone was recorded a few times. Here the CDR3 reads CASRRLAGDTGELFF. The DNA for the CDR3 is TGTGCCAGCAGAAGACTAGCGGGGGACACCGGGGAGCTGTTTTTT. The chain employs TRBV2 and TRBJ2-2, with 12 bases identical to TRBD2. J lost 3 bases, V lost 6 bases, and 2 bases had no gene match. This CDR3 is 15 amino acids long. From germline, CDR1 is SNHLY and CDR2 FYNNEI.

This clone has only one observation. The chain has TRBV7-9 and TRBJ1-1; D perhaps matches TRBD1 (6 bases). CDR1 and CDR2 (germline): SEHNR, FQNEAQ (reference sequence). This CDR3 comprises 14 residues. V lost 4 bases and J lost 8, with 17 bases in between. For the CDR3, the DNA is TGTGCCAGCAGCTCGGGACAACCCACCAGGGAAGCTTTCTTT. It codes for CASSSGQPTREAFF.

This chain uses TRBV2 with TRBJ2-1; D perhaps matches TRBD2 (5 bases). The CDR3 spans 16 residues. Germline CDR1 is SNHLY and CDR2 is FYNNEI. V lost 0 bases and J lost 1, with 10 bases in between. The CDR3 DNA reads as TGTGCCAGCAGTGAAGCGCGGCCGGGGTCCTACAATGAGCAGTTCTTC. Its protein product is CASSEARPGSYNEQFF.

This chain connects TRBV28 to TRBJ2-3, with D possibly being TRBD2 (5 bases). Deletions cut 5 bases from V and 2 bases from J, with 17 bases between. The germline CDR1 and CDR2 sequences are MDHEN and SYDVKM. The CDR3 has 16 amino acids. CDR3 in amino acids: CASSLTLSGATDTQYF. CDR3 bases: TGTGCCAGCAGTCTTACCCTGAGCGGAGCCACAGATACGCAGTATTTT.

This chain uses TRBV2 with TRBJ1-1; D is uncertain. The CDR3 length is 13 residues. The V gene lost 3 bases and the J gene lost 1 base, with 6 bases spanning the gap. Germline CDR1 and CDR2: SNHLY and FYNNEI. The CDR3 DNA reads as TGTGCCAGCAGTGAGGCTCCGAACACTGAAGCTTTCTTT. Translating gives CASSEAPNTEAFF.

The V and J genes are TRBV18 and TRBJ1-2; tentative D call: TRBD1 (5 bases). Germline V gene data show CDR1 as KGHSH and CDR2 as LQKENI. V was trimmed by 3 bases and J by 4 bases, leaving 24 bases between them. The CDR3 loop spans 18 amino acids. CDR3 nucleotide sequence: TGTGCCAGCTCACCTTCGTGGAGAGACAGCCGAATCCTCTATGGCTACACCTTC. Translated: CASSPSWRDSRILYGYTF.

In the case of this clone: Distinct nucleotide sequences in the sample also encode this CDR3. This chain links TRBV6-1 with TRBJ2-7; D call uncertain. The CDR3 length is 13 residues. Trimming pared 1 base from V and 2 bases from J, leaving 6 bases between. The germline CDR1 and CDR2 sequences are MNHNS and SASEGT. The CDR3 loop is CASSEDRAYEQYF. The CDR3, as DNA: TGTGCCAGCAGTGAAGACCGAGCCTACGAGCAGTACTTC.

This sequence joins TRBV5-1 and TRBJ2-4, with a possible D match to TRBD2 (5 bases). Germline-derived CDR1 and CDR2 are SGHRS and YFSETQ. The CDR3 consists of 13 residues. Trimming took 0 bases from V and 5 from J, leaving 6 bases between them. CDR3 nucleotides: TGCGCCAGCAGCTTGGTCGGGGAAAACATTCAGTACTTC. This sequence encodes CASSLVGENIQYF. Looking up the rest from reference TRBV5-1 and TRBJ2-4 gives the full variable domain: KAGVTQTPRYLIKTRGQQVTLSCSPISGHRSVSWYQQTPGQGLQFLFEYFSETQRNKGNFPGRFSGRQFSNSRSEMNVSTLELGDSALYLCASSLVGENIQYFGAGTRLSVL.

V gene TRBV7-9 combines with J gene TRBJ1-1; D may be TRBD1 (5 bases). Trimming pared 1 base from V and 0 bases from J, leaving 6 bases between. The CDR3 runs to 14 residues. Germline assignment: CDR1 SEHNR and CDR2 FQNEAQ (reference sequence). CDR3 residues: CASSLDRMNTEAFF. CDR3 nucleotide sequence: TGTGCCAGCAGCTTAGACAGGATGAACACTGAAGCTTTCTTT.

This chain uses TRBV7-9 with TRBJ1-4; 7 bases line up with TRBD1. J was trimmed by 3 bases and V by 5 bases; bases with no gene match: 6. The CDR3 contains 15 residues. Per the germline V gene, CDR1 is SEHNR and CDR2 is FQNEAQ (reference sequence). The chain's CDR3 is CASSPQGGSNEKLFF. The CDR3 DNA sequence: TGTGCCAGCAGCCCGCAGGGGGGTTCTAATGAAAAACTGTTTTTT.

This chain connects TRBV29-1 to TRBJ2-1; 10 bases fit TRBD1. The V gene's germline CDR1 is SQVTM and CDR2 ANQGSEA. The CDR3 spans 14 residues. After removal of 3 bases from V and 8 bases from J, the junction contained 7 bases not matched to a gene. The CDR3 protein is CSVEEDRGVDEQFF. In nucleotides, the CDR3 is TGCAGCGTTGAGGAGGACAGGGGGGTCGATGAGCAGTTCTTC.

The chain is built from TRBV7-9 and TRBJ1-2, with TRBD1 identical over 8 bases. The V gene's germline CDR1 is SEHNR and CDR2 FQNEAQ (reference sequence). This CDR3 is built from 14 residues. V lost 7 bases, J lost 4 bases, and 8 bases stayed unmatched. CDR3 coding DNA: TGTGCCAGCACTACAGACAGGGGACGCTATGGCTACACCTTC. Encoded protein: CASTTDRGRYGYTF.

This rearrangement joins TRBV6-2 or TRBV6-3 to TRBJ2-3; D not certain. CDR1 MNHEY and CDR2 SVGEGT come from the germline V gene. Trimming removed 4 bases from V and 0 bases from J, with 17 bases in between. The CDR3 loop spans 17 amino acids. The CDR3 region has the DNA TGTGCCAGCAGTTTCCCTTACGGGTCCACGAGCACAGATACGCAGTATTTT. This sequence encodes CASSFPYGSTSTDTQYF.